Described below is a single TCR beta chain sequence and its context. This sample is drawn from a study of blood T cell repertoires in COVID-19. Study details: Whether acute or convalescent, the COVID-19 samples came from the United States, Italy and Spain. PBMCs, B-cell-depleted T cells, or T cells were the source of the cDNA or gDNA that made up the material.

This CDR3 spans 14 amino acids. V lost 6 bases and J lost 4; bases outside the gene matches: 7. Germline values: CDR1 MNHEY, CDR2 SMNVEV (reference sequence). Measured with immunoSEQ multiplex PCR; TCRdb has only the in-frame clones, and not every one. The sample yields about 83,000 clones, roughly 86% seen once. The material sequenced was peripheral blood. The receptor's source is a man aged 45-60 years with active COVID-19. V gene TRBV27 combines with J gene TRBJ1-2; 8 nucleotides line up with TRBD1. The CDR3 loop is CASSYTGTGYGYTF. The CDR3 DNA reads TGTGCCAGCAGCTACACCGGGACAGGCTATGGCTACACCTTC.